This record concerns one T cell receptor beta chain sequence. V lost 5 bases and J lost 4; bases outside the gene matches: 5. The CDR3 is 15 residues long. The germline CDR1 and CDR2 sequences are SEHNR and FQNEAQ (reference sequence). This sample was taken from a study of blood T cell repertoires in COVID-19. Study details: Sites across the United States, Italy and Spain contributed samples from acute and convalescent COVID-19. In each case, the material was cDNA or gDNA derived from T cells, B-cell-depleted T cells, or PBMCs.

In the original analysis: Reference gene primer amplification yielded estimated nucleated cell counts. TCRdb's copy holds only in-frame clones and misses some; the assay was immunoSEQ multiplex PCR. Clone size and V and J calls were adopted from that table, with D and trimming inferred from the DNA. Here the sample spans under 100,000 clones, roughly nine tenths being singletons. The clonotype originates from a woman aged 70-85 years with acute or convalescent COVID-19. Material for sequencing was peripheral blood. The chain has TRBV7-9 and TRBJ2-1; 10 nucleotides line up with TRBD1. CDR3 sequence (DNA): TGTGCCAGCAGCCTAAGGACAGGGGGATACAATGAGCAGTTCTTC. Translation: CASSLRTGGYNEQFF.